The 11 T cell receptor beta chains below all came from one sample that was sequenced in a study of early T cells in non-severe SARS-CoV-2 infection. Each CDR3 protein gets one entry after TCRdb re-called the 5' RACE reads with MiXCR. The data show tens of thousands of distinct CDR3 sequences, 13% to 15% seen once. Source: whole blood, taken at baseline. The receptor set was obtained from an adult who was a healthcare worker with PCR-confirmed SARS-CoV-2 infection or an uninfected control (not recorded which).

This clonotype has at least ten counts. V and J are TRBV29-1 and TRBJ2-1; D not certain. CDR1 SQVTM and CDR2 ANQGSEA come from the germline V gene. V was shortened by 4 bases and J by 3 bases, with 13 bases between the two germline ends. This CDR3 has 14 amino acids. This CDR3 reads CSVVGLAGYNEQFF. CDR3 bases: TGCAGCGTTGTAGGGCTCGCAGGCTACAATGAGCAGTTCTTC.

The V gene is TRBV27, the J gene TRBJ2-2; D not certain. Germline values: CDR1 MNHEY, CDR2 SMNVEV (reference sequence). The CDR3 is made up of 13 amino acids. Trimming took 2 bases from V and 4 from J, leaving 5 bases between them. CDR3 DNA sequence: TGTGCCAGCAGTTTACAGGTCACCGGGGAGCTGTTTTTT. Translated, it gives CASSLQVTGELFF.

This clonotype was picked up a small number of times. This chain uses TRBV6-5 with TRBJ2-1, with D maybe TRBD2 (6 bases). CDR1 and CDR2 (germline): MNHEY, SVGAGI. Deletions cut 6 bases from V and 2 bases from J, with 14 bases between. The CDR3 is made up of 15 amino acids. CDR3 residues: CASSLGTGAYNEQFF. The CDR3 DNA sequence: TGTGCCAGCAGCCTCGGGACGGGAGCCTACAATGAGCAGTTCTTC.

CDR3 protein: CASSPPGFYNEQFF. DNA of the CDR3: TGTGCCAGCAGCCCCCCCGGGTTTTACAATGAGCAGTTCTTC. The chain joins TRBV14 to TRBJ2-1; D gene ambiguous. Looked up from germline, CDR1 is SGHDN and CDR2 is FVKESK. Trimming removed 4 bases at V and 4 bases at J, with 11 bases between. This CDR3 is 14 amino acids long. Using reference TRBV14 and TRBJ2-1 for the parts outside the CDR3, the full variable domain is EAGVTQFPSHSVIEKGQTVTLRCDPISGHDNLYWYRRVMGKEIKFLLHFVKESKQDESGMPNNRFLAERTGGTYSTLKVQPAELEDSGVYFCASSPPGFYNEQFFGPGTRLTVL.

Comments on this clonotype: This likely stems from a read error, as it lies one base from a far larger clone. This rearrangement joins TRBV5-5 to TRBJ2-1; 9 positions match TRBD1. V lost 2 bases, J lost 0 bases, and 0 bases stayed unmatched. The CDR3 has 15 amino acids. Germline V gives CDR1 SGHKS, CDR2 YYEKEE (reference sequence). Here the CDR3 reads CASSLQGASYNEQFF. As DNA, the CDR3 is TGTGCCAGCAGCTTACAGGGGGCCTCCTACAATGAGCAGTTCTTC.

The chain uses TRBV28 and TRBJ1-1; TRBD1 might be the D (5 bases). The CDR3 is made up of 13 amino acids. In germline, CDR1 is MDHEN, CDR2 SYDVKM. V dropped 7 bases and J dropped 5 bases, with 14 bases sitting between them. CDR3 in amino acids: CASKGHLVTEAFF. DNA for the CDR3: TGTGCCAGCAAAGGACATTTGGTGACTGAAGCTTTCTTT.

This clonotype was seen repeatedly, ten times or more. This chain joins TRBV5-1 and TRBJ2-6; no reliable D call. This CDR3 is 16 amino acids long. Germline CDR1 reads SGHRS; CDR2 reads YFSETQ. With 1 base removed from V and 2 bases from J, the gap between germline ends came to 10 bases. The DNA for the CDR3 is TGCGCCAGCAGCTTGTCGATACTCCCTGGGGCCAACGTCCTGACTTTC. This sequence encodes CASSLSILPGANVLTF.

The V call is TRBV27, the J call TRBJ2-6, with 10 bases lining up with TRBD2. Germline V gene sequence: CDR1 MNHEY, CDR2 SMNVEV (reference sequence). The length of the CDR3 is 17 residues. V was clipped by 6 bases and J by 2 bases; unmatched bases: 7. The CDR3 loop is CASSIGLAGAGANVLTF. CDR3 in DNA: TGTGCCAGCAGCATTGGGCTAGCGGGAGCTGGGGCCAACGTCCTGACTTTC.

This clonotype has more than one count but fewer than ten. The rearrangement uses TRBV28 and TRBJ1-6, with D perhaps matching TRBD1 (6 bases). Looked up from germline, CDR1 is MDHEN and CDR2 is SYDVKM. The CDR3 is 17 residues long. Trimming left V 3 bases short and J 0 bases short, with 12 bases between. Written as DNA, the CDR3 is TGTGCCAGCAGTTTCACGGGGGCGACCTCCTATAATTCACCCCTCCACTTT. Protein sequence: CASSFTGATSYNSPLHF.

With regard to this clonotype: A much larger clone lies one base from this, so it may be a read error. The V gene is TRBV2, the J gene TRBJ2-1; 8 bases map to TRBD1. This CDR3 is built from 13 residues. From germline, CDR1 is SNHLY and CDR2 FYNNEI. Germline trimming cut 8 bases from V and 3 bases from J; bases unmatched to any gene: 3. For the CDR3, the DNA is TGTGCCAGCCTGGGACAGGACTACAATGAGCAGTTCTTC. Translation gives CASLGQDYNEQFF. The whole variable domain, filled in from reference TRBV2 and TRBJ2-1, reads EPEVTQTPSHQVTQMGQEVILRCVPISNHLYFYWYRQILGQKVEFLVSFYNNEISEKSEIFDDQFSVERPDGSNFTLKIRSTKLEDSAMYFCASLGQDYNEQFFGPGTRLTVL.

The chain has TRBV24-1 and TRBJ2-3; D not resolved. Germline-derived CDR1 and CDR2 are KGHDR and SFDVKD. This CDR3 is built from 12 residues. Trimming removed 3 bases from V and 5 bases from J, with 5 bases in between. CDR3 coding DNA: TGTGCCACCAGTGATACGGAAGATACGCAGTATTTT. Encoded protein: CATSDTEDTQYF.